This passage covers 7 T cell receptor beta chains from one sample sequenced in a study of shared clonotypes between healthy human individuals. Sequenced by immunoSEQ multiplex PCR; TCRdb stores in-frame clones only, minus some. The sample holds approximately 2.3 million clones, just over 90% seen once. What was sequenced was naive CD4+ T cells from PBMCs. Sample subset: CD45RA+ positively selected. These receptors were collected from a man between 18 and 35 years old in good health. Some clones in this sample may be carry-over from other donors' samples.

Comments on this clone: This sample also contains other DNA sequences that code for the same CDR3. The chain links TRBV27 to TRBJ1-5; D is perhaps TRBD1 (5 bases). The V end lost 3 bases, the J end lost 1 base, and 7 bases lay between the germline ends. Germline values: CDR1 MNHEY, CDR2 SMNVEV (reference sequence). The CDR3 is 14 residues long. In DNA form, the CDR3 reads TGTGCCAGCAGTTTGGGGGACAGCAATCAGCCCCAGCATTTT. This sequence encodes CASSLGDSNQPQHF.

The chain carries TRBV19 and TRBJ1-3; 7 positions match TRBD1. The CDR3 contains 17 residues. Losses at the gene ends were 3 bases for V and 0 bases for J; bases not matched to a gene: 8. Germline V gives CDR1 LNHDA, CDR2 SQIVND (reference sequence). The CDR3: CASSIPRQGGSGNTIYF. The DNA of the CDR3 is TGTGCCAGTAGTATCCCCCGGCAGGGGGGCTCTGGAAACACCATATATTTT.

This rearrangement joins TRBV5-1 to TRBJ1-4, with D tentatively TRBD1 (5 bases). The CDR3 loop spans 15 amino acids. The V and J ends lost 0 bases and 5 bases respectively, with 11 bases between them. Germline V CDR1 and CDR2: SGHRS, YFSETQ. The CDR3 loop is CASSLAAGQNEKLFF. The CDR3 bases are TGCGCCAGCAGCTTGGCGGCAGGGCAAAATGAAAAACTGTTTTTT.

This clone is a singleton in its sample. This chain joins TRBV11-1 and TRBJ1-5; TRBD1 might be the D (5 bases). Trimming left V 1 base short and J 3 bases short, with 16 bases between. CDR3 size: 17 residues. Germline CDR1 reads SGHAT; CDR2 reads FQDESV (reference sequence). CDR3 amino acids: CASSLGAGPISNQPQHF. In DNA form, the CDR3 reads TGTGCCAGCAGCTTAGGTGCAGGGCCGATCTCCAATCAGCCCCAGCATTTT.

This chain connects TRBV10-3 to TRBJ2-7, with 7 bases fitting TRBD2. Looked up from germline, CDR1 is ENHRY and CDR2 is SYGVKD. With V trimmed by 11 bases and J by 5 bases, 12 bases remained unmatched. The CDR3 extends over 13 amino acids. This CDR3 is CASAPGGVDEQYF. CDR3 in DNA: TGTGCCTCCGCCCCGGGAGGTGTGGACGAGCAGTACTTC.

V usage is TRBV28 and J usage is TRBJ2-2; TRBD1 matches at 10 bases. With 6 bases clipped from V and 2 bases from J, the junction kept 9 bases outside the gene matches. Germline V lookup: CDR1 MDHEN, CDR2 SYDVKM. The CDR3 length is 17 residues. CDR3 loop: CASRRTGGSDNTGELFF. The DNA of the CDR3 is TGTGCCAGCAGGAGGACAGGGGGGTCGGATAACACCGGGGAGCTGTTTTTT. The full variable domain, with the rest looked up from reference TRBV28 and TRBJ2-2, is DVKVTQSSRYLVKRTGEKVFLECVQDMDHENMFWYRQDPGLGLRLIYFSYDVKMKEKGDIPEGYSVSREKKERFSLILESASTNQTSMYLCASRRTGGSDNTGELFFGEGSRLTVL.

The V call is TRBV29-1, the J call TRBJ1-1; 10 bases agree with TRBD1. Germline CDR1 and CDR2: SQVTM and ANQGSEA. CDR3 length equals 14 residues. The V segment lost 4 bases and the J segment 6 bases; nucleotides outside the gene matches: 8. CDR3 nucleotide sequence: TGCAGCGTTGGACAGGGGGCAATGGGTTCTGAAGCTTTCTTT. Its translation is CSVGQGAMGSEAFF.